This T cell receptor (beta chain) stems from a study of neurological immune-mediated disorders. TCRdb called the 5' RACE reads again in MiXCR, with one record for every CDR3 protein. The sample lists over 55,000 distinct CDR3 sequences, roughly 10% occurring once. Time point indicated: longitudinal time-point 1 (baseline). The CDR3 is 19 amino acids. CDR1 and CDR2 from the germline V gene are MNHEY and SMNVEV (reference sequence). V lost 6 bases, J lost 5 bases, and 21 bases stayed unmatched. This clonotype occurred many times. The rearrangement joins TRBV27 to TRBJ2-5; TRBD1 matches 10 bases. The sample consisted of PBMCs. This TCR came from a man aged 30 to 39 in good health. CDR3 sequence: CASRPLSPAGTGAEETQYF. DNA for the CDR3: TGTGCCAGCAGACCACTCTCCCCGGCCGGGACAGGGGCAGAGGAGACCCAGTACTTC.